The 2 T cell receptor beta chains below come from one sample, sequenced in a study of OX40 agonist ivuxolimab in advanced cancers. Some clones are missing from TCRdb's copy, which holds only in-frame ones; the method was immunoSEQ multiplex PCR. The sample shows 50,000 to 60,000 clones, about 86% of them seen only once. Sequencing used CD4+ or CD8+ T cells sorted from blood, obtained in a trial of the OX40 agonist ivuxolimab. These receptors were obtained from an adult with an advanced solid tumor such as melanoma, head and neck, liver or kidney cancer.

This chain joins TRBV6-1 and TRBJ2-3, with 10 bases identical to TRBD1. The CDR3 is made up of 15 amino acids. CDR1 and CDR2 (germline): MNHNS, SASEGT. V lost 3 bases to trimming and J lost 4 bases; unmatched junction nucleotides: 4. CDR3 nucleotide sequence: TGTGCCAGCAGTGACAGGACAGGGGGAGCAGATACGCAGTATTTT. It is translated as CASSDRTGGADTQYF.

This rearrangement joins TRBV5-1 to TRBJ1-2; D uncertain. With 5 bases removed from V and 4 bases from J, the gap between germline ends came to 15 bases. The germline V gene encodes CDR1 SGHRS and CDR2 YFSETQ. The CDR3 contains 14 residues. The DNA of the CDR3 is TGCGCCAGCAGGATGTCTCCAGCGGTCTATGGCTACACCTTC. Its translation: CASRMSPAVYGYTF.